Listed here is a single TCR beta chain. Its specificity is unknown. At one boundary the junction diverges from the germline segment, which might be a read error. These data are taken from a study of tumor and adjacent non-tumor tissue in lung cancer. Study details: Patients were aged about 31 to 85, nine to eleven men and about five women, stage I to III. Samples averaged approximately 4.2 million productive TCRbeta reads each.

Study findings and constraints: Compared with tumor, normal lung showed significantly lower TCR diversity. Patients with more diverse tumor TCRs had worse survival.

CDR1 is SGHTS, CDR2 YDEGEE, per germline. This CDR3 contains 16 residues. No cell sorting was done before RNA was extracted from the tissue. This non-tumor lung sample came from over 3 cm beyond the tumor edge. The library came from three nested PCR rounds adapted from ARM-PCR protocols. MiXCR, run by TCRdb on the multiplex PCR reads, gives a single entry per CDR3 protein. The table has tens of thousands of distinct CDR3 sequences, about four fifths seen once. This sequence originates from a man between 60 and 75 years old with non-small cell lung cancer. The rearrangement links TRBV5-8 to TRBJ1-3; 10 positions match TRBD1. Source material: distant non-tumor lung tissue. The CDR3 reads CASSLDRQGAGNTIYF. The CDR3 DNA sequence: TGTGCCAGCAGCTTGGACCGACAGGGGGCTGGAAACACCATATACTTT.